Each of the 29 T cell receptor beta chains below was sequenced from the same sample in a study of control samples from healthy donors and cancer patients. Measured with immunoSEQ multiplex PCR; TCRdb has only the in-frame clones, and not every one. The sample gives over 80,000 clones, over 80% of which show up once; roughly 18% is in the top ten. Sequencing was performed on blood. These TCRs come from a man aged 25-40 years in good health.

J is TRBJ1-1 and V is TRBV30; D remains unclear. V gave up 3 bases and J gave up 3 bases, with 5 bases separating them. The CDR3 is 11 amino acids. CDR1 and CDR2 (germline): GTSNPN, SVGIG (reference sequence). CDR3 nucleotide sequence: TGTGCCTGGAGACCCTACACTGAAGCTTTCTTT. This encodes CAWRPYTEAFF.

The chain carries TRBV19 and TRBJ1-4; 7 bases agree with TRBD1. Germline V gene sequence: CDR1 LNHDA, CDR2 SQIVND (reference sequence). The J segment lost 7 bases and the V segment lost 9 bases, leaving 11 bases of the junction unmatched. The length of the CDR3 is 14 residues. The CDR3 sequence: CASGQGGAGEKLFF. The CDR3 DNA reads TGTGCCAGCGGCCAGGGGGGGGCCGGTGAAAAACTGTTTTTT.

The CDR3 is CASRHRGRTYNEQFF. The CDR3 DNA reads as TGTGCCAGCAGGCACAGGGGCCGGACCTACAATGAGCAGTTCTTC. The V gene is TRBV6-5, the J gene TRBJ2-1, with 7 nucleotides matching TRBD1. V lost 6 bases to trimming and J lost 2 bases; unmatched junction nucleotides: 7. CDR1 and CDR2 from the germline V gene are MNHEY and SVGAGI. The length of the CDR3 is 15 residues.

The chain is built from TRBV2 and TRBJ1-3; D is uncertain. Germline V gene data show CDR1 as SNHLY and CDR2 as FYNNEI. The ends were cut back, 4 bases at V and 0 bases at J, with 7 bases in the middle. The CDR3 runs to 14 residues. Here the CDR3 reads CASSAAYSGNTIYF. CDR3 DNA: TGTGCCAGCAGTGCGGCTTACTCTGGAAACACCATATATTTT. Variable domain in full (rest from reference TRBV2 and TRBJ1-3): EPEVTQTPSHQVTQMGQEVILRCVPISNHLYFYWYRQILGQKVEFLVSFYNNEISEKSEIFDDQFSVERPDGSNFTLKIRSTKLEDSAMYFCASSAAYSGNTIYFGEGSWLTVV.

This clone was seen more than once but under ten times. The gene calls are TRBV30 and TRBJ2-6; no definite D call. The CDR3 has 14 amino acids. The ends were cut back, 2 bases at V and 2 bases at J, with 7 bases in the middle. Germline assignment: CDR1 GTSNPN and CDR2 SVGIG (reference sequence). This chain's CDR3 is CAWSRSAGANVLTF. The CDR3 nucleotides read TGTGCCTGGAGTAGGTCTGCTGGGGCCAACGTCCTGACTTTC.

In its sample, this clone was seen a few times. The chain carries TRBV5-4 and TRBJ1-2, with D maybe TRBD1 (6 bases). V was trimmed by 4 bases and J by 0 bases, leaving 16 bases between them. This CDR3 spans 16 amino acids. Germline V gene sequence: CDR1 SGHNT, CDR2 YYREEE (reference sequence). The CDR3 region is CASSPEKGGTNYGYTF. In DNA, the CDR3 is TGTGCCAGCAGCCCAGAAAAGGGGGGGACTAACTATGGCTACACCTTC.

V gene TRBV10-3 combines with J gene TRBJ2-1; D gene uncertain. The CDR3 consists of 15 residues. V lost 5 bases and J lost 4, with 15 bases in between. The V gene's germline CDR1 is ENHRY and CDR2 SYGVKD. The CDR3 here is CAISSPGDGYNEQFF. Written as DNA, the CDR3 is TGTGCCATCAGTTCTCCCGGCGACGGATACAATGAGCAGTTCTTC.

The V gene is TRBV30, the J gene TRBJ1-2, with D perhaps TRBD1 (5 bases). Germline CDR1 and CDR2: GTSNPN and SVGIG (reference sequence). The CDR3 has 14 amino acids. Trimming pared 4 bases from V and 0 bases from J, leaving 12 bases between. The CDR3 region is CAWTWGGTNYGYTF. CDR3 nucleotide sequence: TGTGCCTGGACCTGGGGGGGGACTAACTATGGCTACACCTTC.

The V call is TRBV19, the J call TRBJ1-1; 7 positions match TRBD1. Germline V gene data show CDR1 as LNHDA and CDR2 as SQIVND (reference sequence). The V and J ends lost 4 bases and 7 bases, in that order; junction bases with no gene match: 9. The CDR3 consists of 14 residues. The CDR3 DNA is TGTGCCAGTAGTAGAACACAGGGGCCGGGTGAAGCTTTCTTT. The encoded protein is CASSRTQGPGEAFF.

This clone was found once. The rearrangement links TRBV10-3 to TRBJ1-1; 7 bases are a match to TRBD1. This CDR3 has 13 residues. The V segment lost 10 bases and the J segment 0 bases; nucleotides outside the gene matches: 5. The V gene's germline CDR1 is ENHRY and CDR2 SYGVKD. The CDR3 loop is CATADRVNTEAFF. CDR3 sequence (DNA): TGTGCCACGGCCGACAGGGTGAACACTGAAGCTTTCTTT.

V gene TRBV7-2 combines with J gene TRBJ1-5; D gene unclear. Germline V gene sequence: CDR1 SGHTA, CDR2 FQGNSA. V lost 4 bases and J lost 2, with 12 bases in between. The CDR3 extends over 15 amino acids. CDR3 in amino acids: CASSSRAFGNQPQHF. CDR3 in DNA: TGTGCCAGCAGCTCCCGGGCTTTTGGCAATCAGCCCCAGCATTTT.

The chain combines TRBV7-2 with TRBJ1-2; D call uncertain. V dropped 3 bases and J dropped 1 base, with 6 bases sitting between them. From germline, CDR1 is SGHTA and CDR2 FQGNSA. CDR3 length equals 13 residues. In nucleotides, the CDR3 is TGTGCCAGCAGCTTGGTAGTTAACTATGGCTACACCTTC. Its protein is CASSLVVNYGYTF.

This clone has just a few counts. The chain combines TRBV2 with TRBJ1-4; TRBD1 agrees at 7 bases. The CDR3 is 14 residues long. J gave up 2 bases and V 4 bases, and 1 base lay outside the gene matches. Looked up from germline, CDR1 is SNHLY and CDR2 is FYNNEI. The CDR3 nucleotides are TGTGCCAGCAGTGGAGGGGGCACTAATGAAAAACTGTTTTTT. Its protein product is CASSGGGTNEKLFF. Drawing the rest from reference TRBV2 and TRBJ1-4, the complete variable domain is EPEVTQTPSHQVTQMGQEVILRCVPISNHLYFYWYRQILGQKVEFLVSFYNNEISEKSEIFDDQFSVERPDGSNFTLKIRSTKLEDSAMYFCASSGGGTNEKLFFGSGTQLSVL.

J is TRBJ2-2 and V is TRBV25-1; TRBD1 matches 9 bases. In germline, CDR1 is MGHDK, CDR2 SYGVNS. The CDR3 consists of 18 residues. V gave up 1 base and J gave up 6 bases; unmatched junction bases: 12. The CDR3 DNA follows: TGTGCCAGCAGTGAATTGTCGCGGGGACAGGGTGGATCCGGGGAGCTGTTTTTT. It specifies CASSELSRGQGGSGELFF. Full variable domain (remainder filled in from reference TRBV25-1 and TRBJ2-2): EADIYQTPRYLVIGTGKKITLECSQTMGHDKMYWYQQDPGMELHLIHYSYGVNSTEKGDLSSESTVSRIRTEHFPLTLESARPSHTSQYLCASSELSRGQGGSGELFFGEGSRLTVL.

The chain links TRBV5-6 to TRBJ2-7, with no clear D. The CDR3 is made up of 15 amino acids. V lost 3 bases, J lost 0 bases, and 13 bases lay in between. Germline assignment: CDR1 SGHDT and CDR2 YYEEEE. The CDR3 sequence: CASSSYGPSSYEQYF. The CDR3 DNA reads TGTGCCAGCAGCTCATATGGCCCTAGCTCCTACGAGCAGTACTTC.

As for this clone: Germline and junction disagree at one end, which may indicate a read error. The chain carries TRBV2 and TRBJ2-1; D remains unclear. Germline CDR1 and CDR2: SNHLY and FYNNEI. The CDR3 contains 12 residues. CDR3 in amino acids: CASSEDYNEQFF. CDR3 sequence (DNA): TGTGCCAGCAGCGAAGACTACAATGAGCAGTTCTTC.

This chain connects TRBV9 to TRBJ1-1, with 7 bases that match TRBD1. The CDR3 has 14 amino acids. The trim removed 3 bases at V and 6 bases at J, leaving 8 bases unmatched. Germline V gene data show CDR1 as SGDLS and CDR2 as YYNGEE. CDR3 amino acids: CASSATGRIPEAFF. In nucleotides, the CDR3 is TGTGCCAGCAGCGCGACAGGGAGGATCCCTGAAGCTTTCTTT.

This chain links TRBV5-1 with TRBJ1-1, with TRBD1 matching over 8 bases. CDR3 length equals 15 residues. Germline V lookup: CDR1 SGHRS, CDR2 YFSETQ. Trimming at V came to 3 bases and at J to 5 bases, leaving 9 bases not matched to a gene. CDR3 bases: TGCGCCAGCAGCTATGGACAGGGCGGCTTTACTGAAGCTTTCTTT. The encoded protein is CASSYGQGGFTEAFF.

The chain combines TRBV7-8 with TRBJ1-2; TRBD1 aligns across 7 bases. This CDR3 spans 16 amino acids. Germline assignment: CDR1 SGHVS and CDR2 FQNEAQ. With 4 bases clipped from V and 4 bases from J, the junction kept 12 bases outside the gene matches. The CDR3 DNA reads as TGTGCCAGCAGCTCCCTCATACCGGGACAGTCCTATGGCTACACCTTC. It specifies CASSSLIPGQSYGYTF.

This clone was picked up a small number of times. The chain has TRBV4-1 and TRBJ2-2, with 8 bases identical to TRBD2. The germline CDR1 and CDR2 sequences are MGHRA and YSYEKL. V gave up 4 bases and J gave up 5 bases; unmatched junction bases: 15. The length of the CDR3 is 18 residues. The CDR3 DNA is TGCGCCAGCAGCCGAAGCCCTCCAGCGGGGGTACTAACCGGGGAGCTGTTTTTT. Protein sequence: CASSRSPPAGVLTGELFF.

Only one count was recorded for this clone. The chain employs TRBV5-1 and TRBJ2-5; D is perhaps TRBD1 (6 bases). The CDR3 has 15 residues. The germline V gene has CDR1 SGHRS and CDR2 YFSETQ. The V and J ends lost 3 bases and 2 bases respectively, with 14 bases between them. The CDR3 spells CASSWGPGPQETQYF. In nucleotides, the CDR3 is TGCGCCAGCAGCTGGGGGCCGGGCCCACAAGAGACCCAGTACTTC.

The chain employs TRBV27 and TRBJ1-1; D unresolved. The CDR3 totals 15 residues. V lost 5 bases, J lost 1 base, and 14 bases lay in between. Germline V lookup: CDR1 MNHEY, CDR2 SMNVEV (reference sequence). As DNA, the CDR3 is TGTGCCAGCAGTCCATTAGGACGGACGAACACTGAAGCTTTCTTT. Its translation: CASSPLGRTNTEAFF.

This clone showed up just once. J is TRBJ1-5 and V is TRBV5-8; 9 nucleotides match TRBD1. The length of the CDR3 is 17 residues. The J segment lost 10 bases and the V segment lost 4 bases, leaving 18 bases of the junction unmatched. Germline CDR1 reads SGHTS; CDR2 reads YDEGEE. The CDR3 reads CASSQLGLPGQGPPQHF. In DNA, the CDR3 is TGTGCCAGCAGCCAGCTTGGGCTTCCGGGACAGGGTCCCCCCCAGCATTTT.

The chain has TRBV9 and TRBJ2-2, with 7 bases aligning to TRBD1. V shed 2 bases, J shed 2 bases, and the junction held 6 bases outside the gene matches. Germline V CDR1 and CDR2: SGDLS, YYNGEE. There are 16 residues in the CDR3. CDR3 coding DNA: TGTGCCAGCAGCGTGAAGGACAGGCCTAACACCGGGGAGCTGTTTTTT. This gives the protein CASSVKDRPNTGELFF.

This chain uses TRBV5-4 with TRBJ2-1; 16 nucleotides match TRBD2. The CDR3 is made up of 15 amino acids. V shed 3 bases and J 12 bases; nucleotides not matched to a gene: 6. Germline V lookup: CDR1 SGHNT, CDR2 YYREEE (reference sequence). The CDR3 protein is CASSSGTSGGAGQFF. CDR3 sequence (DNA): TGTGCCAGCAGCTCCGGGACTAGCGGGGGGGCCGGGCAGTTCTTC.

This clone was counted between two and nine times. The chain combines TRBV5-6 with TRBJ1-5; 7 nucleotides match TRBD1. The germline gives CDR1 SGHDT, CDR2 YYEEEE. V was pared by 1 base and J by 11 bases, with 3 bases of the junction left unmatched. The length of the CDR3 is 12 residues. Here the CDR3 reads CASSLQGVAQHF. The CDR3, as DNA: TGTGCCAGCAGCTTGCAGGGGGTAGCCCAGCATTTT.

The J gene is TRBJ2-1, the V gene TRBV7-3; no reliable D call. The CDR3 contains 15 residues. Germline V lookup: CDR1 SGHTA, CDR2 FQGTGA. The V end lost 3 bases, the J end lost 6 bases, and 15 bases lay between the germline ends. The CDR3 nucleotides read TGTGCCAGCAGCTTTTCTCCGGGTATCATCAATGAGCAGTTCTTC. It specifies CASSFSPGIINEQFF.

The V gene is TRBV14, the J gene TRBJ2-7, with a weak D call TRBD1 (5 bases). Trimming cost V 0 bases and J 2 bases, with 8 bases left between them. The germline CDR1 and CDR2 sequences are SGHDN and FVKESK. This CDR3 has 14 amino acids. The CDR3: CASSQETVTYEQYF. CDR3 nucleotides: TGTGCCAGCAGCCAAGAGACAGTTACCTACGAGCAGTACTTC.

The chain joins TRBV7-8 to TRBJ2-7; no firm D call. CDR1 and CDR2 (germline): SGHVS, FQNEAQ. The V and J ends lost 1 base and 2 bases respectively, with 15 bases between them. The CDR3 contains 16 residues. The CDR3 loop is CASSLELSAGAYEQYF. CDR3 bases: TGTGCCAGCAGCTTAGAGCTCTCGGCTGGCGCCTACGAGCAGTACTTC. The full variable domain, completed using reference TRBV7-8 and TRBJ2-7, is GAGVSQSPRYKVAKRGQDVALRCDPISGHVSLFWYQQALGQGPEFLTYFQNEAQLDKSGLPSDRFFAERPEGSVSTLKIQRTQQEDSAVYLCASSLELSAGAYEQYFGPGTRLTVT.